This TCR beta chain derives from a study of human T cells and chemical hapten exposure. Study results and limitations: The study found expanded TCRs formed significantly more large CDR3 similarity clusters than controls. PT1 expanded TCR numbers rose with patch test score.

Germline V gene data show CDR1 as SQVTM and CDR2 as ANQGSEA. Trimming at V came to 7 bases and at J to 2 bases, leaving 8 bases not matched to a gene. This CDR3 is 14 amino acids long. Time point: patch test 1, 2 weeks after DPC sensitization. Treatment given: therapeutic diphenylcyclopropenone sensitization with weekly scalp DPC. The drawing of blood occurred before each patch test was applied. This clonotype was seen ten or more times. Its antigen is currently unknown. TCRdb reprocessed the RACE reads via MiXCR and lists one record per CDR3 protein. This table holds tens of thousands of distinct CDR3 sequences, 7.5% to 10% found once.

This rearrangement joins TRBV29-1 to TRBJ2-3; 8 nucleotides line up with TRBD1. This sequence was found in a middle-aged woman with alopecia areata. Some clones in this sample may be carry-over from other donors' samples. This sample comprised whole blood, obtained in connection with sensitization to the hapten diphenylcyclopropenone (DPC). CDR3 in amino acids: CSAWTGFNTDTQYF. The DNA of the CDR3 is TGCAGCGCGTGGACAGGGTTTAACACAGATACGCAGTATTTT.